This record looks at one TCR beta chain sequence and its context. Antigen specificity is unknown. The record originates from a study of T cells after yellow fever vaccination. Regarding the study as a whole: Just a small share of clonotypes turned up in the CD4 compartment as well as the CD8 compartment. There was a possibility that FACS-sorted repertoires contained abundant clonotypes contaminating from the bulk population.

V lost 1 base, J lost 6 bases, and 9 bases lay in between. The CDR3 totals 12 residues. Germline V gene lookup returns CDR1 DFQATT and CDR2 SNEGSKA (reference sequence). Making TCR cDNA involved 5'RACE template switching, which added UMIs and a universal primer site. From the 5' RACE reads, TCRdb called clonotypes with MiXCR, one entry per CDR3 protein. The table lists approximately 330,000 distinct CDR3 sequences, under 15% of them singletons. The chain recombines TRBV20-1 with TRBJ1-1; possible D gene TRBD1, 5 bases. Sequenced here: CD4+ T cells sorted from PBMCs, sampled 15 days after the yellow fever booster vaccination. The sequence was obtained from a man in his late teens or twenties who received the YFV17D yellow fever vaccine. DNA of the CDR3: TGCAGTGCTAGAGCCGGGGGTTCTGAAGCTTTCTTT. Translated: CSARAGGSEAFF.